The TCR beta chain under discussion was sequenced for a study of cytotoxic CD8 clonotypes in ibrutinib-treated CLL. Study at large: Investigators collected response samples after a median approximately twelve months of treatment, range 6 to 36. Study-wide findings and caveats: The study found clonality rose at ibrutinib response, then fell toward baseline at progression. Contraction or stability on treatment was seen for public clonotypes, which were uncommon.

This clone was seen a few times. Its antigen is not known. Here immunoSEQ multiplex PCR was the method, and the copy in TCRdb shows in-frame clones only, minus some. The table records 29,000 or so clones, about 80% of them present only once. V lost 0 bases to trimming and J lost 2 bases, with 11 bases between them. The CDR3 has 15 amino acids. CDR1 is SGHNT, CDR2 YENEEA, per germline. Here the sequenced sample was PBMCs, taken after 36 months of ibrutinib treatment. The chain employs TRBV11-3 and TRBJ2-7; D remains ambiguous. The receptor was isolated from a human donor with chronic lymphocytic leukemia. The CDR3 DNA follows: TGTGCCAGCAGCTTAGAAGGCGGCCCAACCTACGAGCAGTACTTC. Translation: CASSLEGGPTYEQYF.